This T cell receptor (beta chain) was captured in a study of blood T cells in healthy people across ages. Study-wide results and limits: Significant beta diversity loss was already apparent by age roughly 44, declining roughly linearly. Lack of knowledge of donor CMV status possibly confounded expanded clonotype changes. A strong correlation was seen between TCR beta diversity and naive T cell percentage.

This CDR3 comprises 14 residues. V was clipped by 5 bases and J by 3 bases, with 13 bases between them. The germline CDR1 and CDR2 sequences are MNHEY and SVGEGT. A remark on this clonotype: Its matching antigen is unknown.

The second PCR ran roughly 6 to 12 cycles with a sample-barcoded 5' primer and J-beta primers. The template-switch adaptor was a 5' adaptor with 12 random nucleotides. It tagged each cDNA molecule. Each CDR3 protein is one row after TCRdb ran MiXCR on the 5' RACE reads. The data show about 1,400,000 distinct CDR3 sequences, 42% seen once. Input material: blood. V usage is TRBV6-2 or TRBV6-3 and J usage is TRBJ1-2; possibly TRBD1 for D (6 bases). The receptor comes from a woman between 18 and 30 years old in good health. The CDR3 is CASSPRQGHYGYTF. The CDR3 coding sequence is TGTGCCAGCAGTCCCAGGCAGGGGCACTATGGCTACACCTTC.